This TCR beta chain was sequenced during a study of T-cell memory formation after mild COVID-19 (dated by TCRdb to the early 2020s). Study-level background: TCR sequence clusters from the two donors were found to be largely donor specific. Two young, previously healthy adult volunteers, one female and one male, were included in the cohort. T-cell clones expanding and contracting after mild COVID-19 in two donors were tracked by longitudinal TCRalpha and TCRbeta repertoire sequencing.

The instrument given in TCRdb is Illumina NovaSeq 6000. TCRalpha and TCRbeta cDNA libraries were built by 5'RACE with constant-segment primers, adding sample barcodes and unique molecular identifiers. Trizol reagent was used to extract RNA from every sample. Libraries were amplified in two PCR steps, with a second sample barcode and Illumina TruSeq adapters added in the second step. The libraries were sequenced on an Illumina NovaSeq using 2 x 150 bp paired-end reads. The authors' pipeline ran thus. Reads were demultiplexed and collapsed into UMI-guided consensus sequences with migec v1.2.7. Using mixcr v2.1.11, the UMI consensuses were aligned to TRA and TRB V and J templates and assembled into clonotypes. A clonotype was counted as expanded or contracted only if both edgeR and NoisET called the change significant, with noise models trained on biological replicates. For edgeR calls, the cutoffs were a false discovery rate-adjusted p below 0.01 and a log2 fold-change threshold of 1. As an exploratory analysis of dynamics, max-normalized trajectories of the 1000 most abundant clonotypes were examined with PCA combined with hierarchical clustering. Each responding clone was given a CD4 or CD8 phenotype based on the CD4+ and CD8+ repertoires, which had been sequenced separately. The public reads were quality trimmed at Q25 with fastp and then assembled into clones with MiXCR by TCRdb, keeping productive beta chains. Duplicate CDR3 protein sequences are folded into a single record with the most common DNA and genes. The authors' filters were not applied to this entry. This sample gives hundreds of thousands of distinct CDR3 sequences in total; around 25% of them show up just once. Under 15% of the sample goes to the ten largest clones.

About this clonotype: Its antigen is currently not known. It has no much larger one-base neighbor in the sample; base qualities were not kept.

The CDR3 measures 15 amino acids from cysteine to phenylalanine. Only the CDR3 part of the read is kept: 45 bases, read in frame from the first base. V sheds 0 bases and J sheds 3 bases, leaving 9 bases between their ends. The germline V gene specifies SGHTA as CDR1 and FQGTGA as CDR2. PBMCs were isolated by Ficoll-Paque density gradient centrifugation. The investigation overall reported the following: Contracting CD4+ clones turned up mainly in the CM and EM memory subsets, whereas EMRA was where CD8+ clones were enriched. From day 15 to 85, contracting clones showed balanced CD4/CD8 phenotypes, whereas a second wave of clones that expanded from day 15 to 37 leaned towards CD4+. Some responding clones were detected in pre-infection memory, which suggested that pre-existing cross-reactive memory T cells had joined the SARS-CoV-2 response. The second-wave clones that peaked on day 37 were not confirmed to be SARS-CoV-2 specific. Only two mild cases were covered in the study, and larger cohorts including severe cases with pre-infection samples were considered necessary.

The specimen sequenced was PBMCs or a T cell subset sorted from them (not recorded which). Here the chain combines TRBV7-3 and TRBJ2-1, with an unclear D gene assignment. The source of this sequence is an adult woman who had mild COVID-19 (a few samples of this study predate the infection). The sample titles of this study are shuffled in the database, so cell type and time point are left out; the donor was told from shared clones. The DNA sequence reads TGTGCCAGCAGCTTAACGGTGTCCGACTACAATGAGCAGTTCTTC. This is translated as CASSLTVSDYNEQFF.